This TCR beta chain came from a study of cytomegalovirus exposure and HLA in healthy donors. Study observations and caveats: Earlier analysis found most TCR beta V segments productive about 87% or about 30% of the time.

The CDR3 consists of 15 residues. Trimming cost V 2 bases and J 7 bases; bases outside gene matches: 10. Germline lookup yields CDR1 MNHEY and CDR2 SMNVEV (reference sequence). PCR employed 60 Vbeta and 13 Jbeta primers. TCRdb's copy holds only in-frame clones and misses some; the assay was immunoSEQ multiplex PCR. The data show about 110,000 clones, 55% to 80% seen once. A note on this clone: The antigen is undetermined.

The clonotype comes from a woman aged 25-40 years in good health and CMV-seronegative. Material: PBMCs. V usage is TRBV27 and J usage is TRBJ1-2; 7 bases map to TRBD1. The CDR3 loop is CASSLSLTGLSGYTF. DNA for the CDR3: TGTGCCAGCAGTTTAAGTCTGACAGGGTTGAGTGGCTACACCTTC.